Following are 26 T cell receptor beta chains from one sample sequenced in a study of T cell responses to AZD1222 COVID-19 vaccine. Assay used: immunoSEQ multiplex PCR; TCRdb lists only in-frame clones, some missing. Here the sample spans 150,000 or so clones, 70% to 90% being singletons. The sequencing used peripheral blood, collected on day 0 of AZD1222 vaccination. The receptors originated from an adult in good health.

The chain links TRBV6-5 to TRBJ1-5, with 7 bases fitting TRBD1. Looked up from germline, CDR1 is MNHEY and CDR2 is SVGAGI. This CDR3 has 15 residues. V gave up 6 bases and J gave up 0 bases; unmatched junction bases: 5. The CDR3 protein is CASRSGQNSNQPQHF. The CDR3 DNA reads as TGTGCCAGCAGGTCGGGACAGAATAGCAATCAGCCCCAGCATTTT.

The chain has TRBV4-1 and TRBJ1-6; D is uncertain. This CDR3 is 13 amino acids long. V gave up 1 base and J gave up 7 bases, with 5 bases separating them. The V gene's germline CDR1 is MGHRA and CDR2 YSYEKL. CDR3 residues: CASSQVQNSPLHF. The CDR3 region has the DNA TGCGCCAGCAGCCAAGTGCAGAATTCACCCCTCCACTTT.

This clone was counted once. This chain uses TRBV19 with TRBJ2-2; D remains ambiguous. CDR1 is LNHDA and CDR2 is SQIVND in the germline V gene (reference sequence). The germline V and J ends were trimmed by 3 bases and 3 bases, with 11 bases remaining between them. CDR3 length: 15 residues. CDR3 nucleotides: TGTGCCAGTAGTATGTTACACTCTGACACCGGGGAGCTGTTTTTT. As protein: CASSMLHSDTGELFF.

The rearrangement joins TRBV9 to TRBJ1-1; a possible D gene is TRBD1 (6 bases). The CDR3 runs 14 residues. Trimming removed 3 bases from V and 6 bases from J, with 15 bases in between. The germline gives CDR1 SGDLS, CDR2 YYNGEE. CDR3 nucleotides: TGTGCCAGCAGCGACAACAGGGATAGCGCTGAAGCTTTCTTT. Translating gives CASSDNRDSAEAFF.

The rearrangement joins TRBV9 to TRBJ2-1; TRBD2 matches at 8 bases. The CDR3 is made up of 16 amino acids. The trim removed 0 bases at V and 4 bases at J, leaving 6 bases unmatched. Germline V gene lookup returns CDR1 SGDLS and CDR2 YYNGEE. Here the CDR3 reads CASSVVPLAGYNEQFF. The DNA for the CDR3 is TGTGCCAGCAGCGTAGTCCCTTTAGCGGGGTACAATGAGCAGTTCTTC.

V is TRBV6-5 and J is TRBJ1-1, with TRBD1 as a possible D gene (5 bases). Germline V gene sequence: CDR1 MNHEY, CDR2 SVGAGI. This CDR3 contains 12 residues. V was cut by 7 bases and J by 6 bases, with 12 bases left in between. This CDR3 reads CASINRLSEAFF. The CDR3 region has the DNA TGTGCCAGCATAAACAGGTTATCTGAAGCTTTCTTT.

Notes on this clone: A read error may produce the germline difference seen at one junction end. The genes are TRBV5-1 and TRBJ2-2; D tentatively reads TRBD1 or TRBD2 (5 bases each). CDR1 is SGHRS, CDR2 YFSETQ, per germline. This CDR3 is 17 amino acids long. The CDR3: CASSLGRAGQGTGELFF. The CDR3 DNA follows: TGCGCCAGCAGTTTGGGGCGGGCAGGGCAAGGCACCGGGGAGCTGTTTTTT.

The chain recombines TRBV2 with TRBJ1-2; TRBD1 agrees at 7 bases. V lost 7 bases and J lost 2; bases outside the gene matches: 4. The CDR3 totals 13 residues. CDR1 is SNHLY and CDR2 is FYNNEI in the germline V gene. The CDR3 DNA reads as TGTGCCAGCACCCCGGGACAGAACTATGGCTACACCTTC. Amino acids: CASTPGQNYGYTF.

The CDR3 region is CASTQQSGGITEAFF. In nucleotides, the CDR3 is TGTGCCAGCACTCAGCAGTCAGGGGGCATCACTGAAGCTTTCTTT. The chain links TRBV9 to TRBJ1-1, with TRBD1 matching over 8 bases. Germline-derived CDR1 and CDR2 are SGDLS and YYNGEE. V was clipped by 6 bases and J by 4 bases; unmatched bases: 11. The CDR3 runs 15 residues.

J is TRBJ1-1 and V is TRBV30; a weak D match, TRBD1 (6 bases). V was shortened by 0 bases and J by 4 bases, with 12 bases between the two germline ends. The CDR3 totals 14 residues. The germline gives CDR1 GTSNPN, CDR2 SVGIG (reference sequence). CDR3 amino acids: CAWSVWSRGTEAFF. DNA of the CDR3: TGTGCCTGGAGTGTTTGGTCCAGGGGCACTGAAGCTTTCTTT.

The chain carries TRBV5-1 and TRBJ1-1; a weak D match, TRBD1 (6 bases). The length of the CDR3 is 14 residues. Trimming pared 0 bases from V and 5 bases from J, leaving 11 bases between. From germline, CDR1 is SGHRS and CDR2 YFSETQ. CDR3 nucleotides: TGCGCCAGCAGCTTGGATCCGGGGGCAACTGAAGCTTTCTTT. It yields the protein CASSLDPGATEAFF.

V usage is TRBV5-5 and J usage is TRBJ2-5; maybe TRBD2 (6 bases). The CDR3 sequence is 14 residues long. Trimming took off 4 bases at V and 3 bases at J, with 13 bases between the two ends. Germline V lookup: CDR1 SGHKS, CDR2 YYEKEE (reference sequence). In DNA form, the CDR3 reads TGTGCCAGCAGCCCAGGGACTCGTGAAGAGACCCAGTACTTC. Its translation is CASSPGTREETQYF.

The sample holds one count of this clone. The chain links TRBV5-1 to TRBJ1-1, with D uncertain. Germline values: CDR1 SGHRS, CDR2 YFSETQ. V lost 1 base and J 1 base, leaving 11 bases between the germline ends. This CDR3 has 15 amino acids. CDR3 sequence reads: CASSLSPLGNTEAFF. The CDR3 region has the DNA TGCGCCAGCAGCTTGTCGCCCCTGGGGAACACTGAAGCTTTCTTT.

This chain joins TRBV28 and TRBJ2-6, with 11 nucleotides matching TRBD1. CDR3 size: 17 residues. After removal of 4 bases from V and 5 bases from J, the junction contained 7 bases not matched to a gene. The V gene's germline CDR1 is MDHEN and CDR2 SYDVKM. The CDR3 is CASSSWTGGARANVLTF. DNA for the CDR3: TGTGCCAGCAGTTCGTGGACAGGGGGCGCTAGGGCCAACGTCCTGACTTTC.

As regards this clone: Other DNA sequences in the same sample also yield this CDR3. The chain employs TRBV2 and TRBJ2-2; TRBD2 is a possible D gene (6 bases). Trimming took off 6 bases at V and 2 bases at J, with 10 bases between the two ends. The CDR3 sequence is 14 residues long. The germline V gene encodes CDR1 SNHLY and CDR2 FYNNEI. As DNA, the CDR3 is TGTGCCAGCAGAGGGGACTCCAACACCGGGGAGCTGTTTTTT. Amino acids: CASRGDSNTGELFF.

The chain links TRBV2 to TRBJ2-1, with 7 bases matching TRBD2. The V gene end was trimmed by 9 bases and the J gene end by 4 bases; junction bases not matched to a gene: 9. Germline loops: CDR1 SNHLY, CDR2 FYNNEI. This CDR3 has 14 residues. As DNA, the CDR3 is TGTGCCAGTGCTCTAGCGGCTCTATACAATGAGCAGTTCTTC. Amino acid sequence: CASALAALYNEQFF.

The CDR3 DNA follows: TGTGCCATCAGTGAGTATCCTGGGGCGGCGGGGGATCAGCCCCAGCATTTT. Its protein product is CAISEYPGAAGDQPQHF. V is TRBV10-3 and J is TRBJ1-5; maybe TRBD1 (5 bases). Germline V gives CDR1 ENHRY, CDR2 SYGVKD. The V and J ends lost 1 base and 5 bases respectively, with 18 bases between them. The CDR3 is made up of 17 amino acids.

The V call is TRBV19, the J call TRBJ1-5, with a tentative D call TRBD1 (5 bases). The CDR3 has 15 residues. V lost 7 bases, J lost 3 bases, and 16 bases lay in between. CDR1 is LNHDA, CDR2 SQIVND, per germline (reference sequence). The CDR3 is CASKPTTGPNQPQHF. The CDR3 DNA follows: TGTGCCAGTAAGCCGACCACAGGTCCCAATCAGCCCCAGCATTTT.

This rearrangement joins TRBV27 to TRBJ1-6; D unresolved. The V end lost 2 bases, the J end lost 7 bases, and 9 bases lay between the germline ends. This CDR3 has 14 amino acids. Germline-derived CDR1 and CDR2 are MNHEY and SMNVEV (reference sequence). The CDR3 DNA reads TGTGCCAGCAGTTTAGCCGGGTTAAATTCACCCCTCCACTTT. This sequence encodes CASSLAGLNSPLHF.

This chain joins TRBV18 and TRBJ2-3; 7 bases are a match to TRBD1. The CDR3 contains 16 residues. The J segment lost 2 bases and the V segment lost 1 base, leaving 6 bases of the junction unmatched. Germline loops: CDR1 KGHSH, CDR2 LQKENI. CDR3 amino acids: CASSPLGTVDTDTQYF. CDR3 DNA: TGTGCCAGCTCACCACTCGGGACAGTCGACACAGATACGCAGTATTTT. Filled out from reference TRBV18 and TRBJ2-3, the complete variable domain reads NAGVMQNPRHLVRRRGQEARLRCSPMKGHSHVYWYRQLPEEGLKFMVYLQKENIIDESGMPKERFSAEFPKEGPSILRIQQVVRGDSAAYFCASSPLGTVDTDTQYFGPGTRLTVL.

The table lists this clone with a count of one. V is TRBV6-5 and J is TRBJ1-2; 8 bases agree with TRBD1. CDR1 is MNHEY and CDR2 is SVGAGI in the germline V gene. This CDR3 is 11 amino acids long. Germline trimming cut 9 bases from V and 8 bases from J; bases unmatched to any gene: 5. The CDR3 here is CASQGANGYTF. Here the CDR3 DNA reads TGTGCCAGTCAGGGGGCAAACGGCTACACCTTC.

The CDR3 sequence: CASSLRGGRDEKLFF. In DNA, the CDR3 is TGCGCCAGCAGCTTACGGGGCGGGAGGGATGAAAAACTGTTTTTT. The chain recombines TRBV5-1 with TRBJ1-4; D is possibly TRBD1 (5 bases). Trimming stripped 2 bases from V and 6 bases from J, with 14 bases between. Germline V gene data show CDR1 as SGHRS and CDR2 as YFSETQ. The CDR3 consists of 15 residues.

This clone was recorded only once. The chain uses TRBV7-9 and TRBJ2-3; a possible D gene is TRBD1 (5 bases). This CDR3 region has 15 residues. Per germline, CDR1 SEHNR and CDR2 FQNEAQ (reference sequence). The V gene lost 2 bases and the J gene lost 1 base, with 10 bases spanning the gap. The CDR3 nucleotides are TGTGCCAGCAGCTTACAGGGTGGCGGCACAGATACGCAGTATTTT. Protein product: CASSLQGGGTDTQYF.

V is TRBV3-1 (or the pseudogene TRBV3-2) and J is TRBJ2-1; D might be TRBD1 (5 bases). Germline V lookup: CDR1 LGHDT, CDR2 YNNKEL (reference sequence). This CDR3 is built from 14 residues. V shed 3 bases and J shed 7 bases, with 13 bases lying between them. The CDR3 DNA sequence: TGTGCCAGCAGCCAGTCAGGGAAAGGGAATGAGCAGTTCTTC. Protein sequence: CASSQSGKGNEQFF.

The chain combines TRBV30 with TRBJ1-2, with unresolved D. The V gene's germline CDR1 is GTSNPN and CDR2 SVGIG (reference sequence). There are 12 residues in the CDR3. V lost 3 bases and J lost 8, with 13 bases in between. The CDR3 coding sequence is TGTGCCTGGAGCACTCCTTCCCAGGGCTACACCTTC. As protein: CAWSTPSQGYTF. The whole variable domain, remainder taken from reference TRBV30 and TRBJ1-2, is SQTIHQWPATLVQPVGSPLSLECTVEGTSNPNLYWYRQAAGRGLQLLFYSVGIGQISSEVPQNLSASRPQDRQFILSSKKLLLSDSGFYLCAWSTPSQGYTFGSGTRLTVV.

The chain has TRBV15 and TRBJ2-4; 11 bases agree with TRBD2. V shed 0 bases and J 6 bases; nucleotides not matched to a gene: 13. There are 19 residues in the CDR3. Germline V gene sequence: CDR1 LNHNV, CDR2 YYDKDF (reference sequence). This chain's CDR3 is CATSRDRTSGSLSRNIQYF. The CDR3 DNA sequence: TGTGCCACCAGCAGAGATCGCACTAGCGGGAGTCTGAGCAGAAACATTCAGTACTTC.